This T cell receptor (beta chain) was recovered during a study of cytomegalovirus exposure and HLA in healthy donors. Study results and limitations: For most TCR beta V segments, an earlier analysis put the productive rate at about 90% or about 30% of the time. In a later analysis, compared with equally common non-associated chains, HLA-associated beta chains were more expanded. Another analysis was done later, and it associated 16,951 TCR beta sequences with HLA alleles at 0.05 false discovery rate. Highly shared sequence variants in one cluster were likely a sequencing artifact.

A note on this clone: The antigen is unknown.

The primer mix had 60 Vbeta and 13 Jbeta primers. Sequenced by immunoSEQ multiplex PCR; TCRdb stores in-frame clones only, minus some. The table for this sample gives about 200,000 clones. Deletions cut 8 bases from V and 3 bases from J, with 10 bases between. Looked up from germline, CDR1 is SSHAT and CDR2 is FNYEAQ (reference sequence). This CDR3 region has 13 residues. Sequencing was done on a sample of PBMCs. The genes are TRBV7-7 and TRBJ2-2; D not certain. The source is a man aged 25 to 40 in good health and CMV-seronegative. CDR3 bases: TGTGCCAGCTCCAATTCGGACACCGGGGAGCTGTTTTTT. Translating it yields CASSNSDTGELFF. The variable domain in full, with the rest retrieved from reference TRBV7-7 and TRBJ2-2, is GAGVSQSPRYKVTKRGQDVTLRCDPISSHATLYWYQQALGQGPEFLTYFNYEAQPDKSGLPSDRFSAERPEGSISTLTIQRTEQRDSAMYRCASSNSDTGELFFGEGSRLTVL.